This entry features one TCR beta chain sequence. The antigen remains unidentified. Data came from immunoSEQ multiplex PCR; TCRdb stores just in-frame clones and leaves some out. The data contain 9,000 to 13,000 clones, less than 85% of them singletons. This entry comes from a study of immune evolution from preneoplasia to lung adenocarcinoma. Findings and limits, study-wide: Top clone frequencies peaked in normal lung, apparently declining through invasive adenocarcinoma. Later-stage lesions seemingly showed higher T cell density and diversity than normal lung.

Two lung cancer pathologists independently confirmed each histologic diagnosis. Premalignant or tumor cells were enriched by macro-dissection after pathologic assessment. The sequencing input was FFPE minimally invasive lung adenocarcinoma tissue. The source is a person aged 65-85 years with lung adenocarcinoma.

CDR3 amino acids: CASSRTEYYGYTF. The CDR3, as DNA: TGTGCCAGCTCACGGACAGAATACTATGGCTACACCTTC. The chain couples TRBV18 to TRBJ1-2; tentatively, D is TRBD1 (6 bases). This CDR3 spans 13 amino acids. Germline CDR1 and CDR2: KGHSH and LQKENI. The V end lost 4 bases, the J end lost 3 bases, and 9 bases lay between the germline ends. The full variable domain, with the rest looked up from reference TRBV18 and TRBJ1-2, is NAGVMQNPRHLVRRRGQEARLRCSPMKGHSHVYWYRQLPEEGLKFMVYLQKENIIDESGMPKERFSAEFPKEGPSILRIQQVVRGDSAAYFCASSRTEYYGYTFGSGTRLTVV.